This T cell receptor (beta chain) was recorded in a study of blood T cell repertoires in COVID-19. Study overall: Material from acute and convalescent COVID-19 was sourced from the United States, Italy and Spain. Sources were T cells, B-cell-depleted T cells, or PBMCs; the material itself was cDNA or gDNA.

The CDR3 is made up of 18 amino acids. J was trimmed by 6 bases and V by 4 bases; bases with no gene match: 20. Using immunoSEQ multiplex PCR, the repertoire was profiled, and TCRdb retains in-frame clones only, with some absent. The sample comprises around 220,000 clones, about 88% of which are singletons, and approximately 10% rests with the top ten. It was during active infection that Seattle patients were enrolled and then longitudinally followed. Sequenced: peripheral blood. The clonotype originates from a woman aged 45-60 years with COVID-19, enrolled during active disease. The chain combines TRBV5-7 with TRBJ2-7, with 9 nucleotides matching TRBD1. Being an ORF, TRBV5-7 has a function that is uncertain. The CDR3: CASSPGPYRGRMGREQYF. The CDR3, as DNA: TGTGCCAGCAGCCCGGGACCGTACAGGGGGCGAATGGGTCGCGAGCAGTACTTC.